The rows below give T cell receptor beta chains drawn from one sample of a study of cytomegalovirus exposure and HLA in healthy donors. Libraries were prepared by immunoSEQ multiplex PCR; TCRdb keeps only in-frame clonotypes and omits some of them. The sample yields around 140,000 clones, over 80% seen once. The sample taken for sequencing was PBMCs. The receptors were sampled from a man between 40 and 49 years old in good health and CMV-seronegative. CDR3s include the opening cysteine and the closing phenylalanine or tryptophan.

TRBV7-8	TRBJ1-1	CASSQLSMNTEAFF
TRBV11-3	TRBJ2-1	CASSPRTSGGSYNEQFF
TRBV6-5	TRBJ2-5	CASSYSGTSDQETQYF
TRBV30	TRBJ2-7	CAWLWSGGAGEPGEQYF
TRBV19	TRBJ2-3	CASSIGGGVADTQYF
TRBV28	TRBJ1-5	CASSSTGIWGNSNQPQHF
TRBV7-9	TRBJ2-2	CASSPGLSNTGELFF
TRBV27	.	CASSALLYPYEQYF
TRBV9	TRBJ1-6	CASSPIGTSPLHF
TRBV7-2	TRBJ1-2	CASSLVSAGSYGYTF
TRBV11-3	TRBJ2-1	CASSFRSGSGNEQFF
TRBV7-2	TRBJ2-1	CASSRTSGGAGSYNEQFF
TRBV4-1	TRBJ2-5	CASSQVSLAGQETQYF
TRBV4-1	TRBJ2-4	CASSQQLAGGGLNIQYF
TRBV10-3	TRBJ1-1	CAISVAVQNTEAFF
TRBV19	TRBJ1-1	CATEPGGWTEAFF
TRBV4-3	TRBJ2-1	CASSQVSGRSLSYNEQFF
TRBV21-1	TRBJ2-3	CASSIRPGEDTQYF
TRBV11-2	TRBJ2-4	CASSLGRGAKNIQYF
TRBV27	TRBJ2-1	CASYEVAGVKQFF
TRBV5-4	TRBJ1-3	CASKYRAGNTIYF
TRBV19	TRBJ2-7	CASSIVAGATYGQYF
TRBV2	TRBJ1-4	CASSLLRGLNEKLFF
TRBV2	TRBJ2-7	CASSEWTSGTYEQYF
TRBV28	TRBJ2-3	CASSFAGGQTDTQYF
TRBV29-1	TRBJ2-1	CSAIGGSLAGTEHEQFF
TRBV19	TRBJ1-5	CASSTVNSNQPQHF
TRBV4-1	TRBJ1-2	CASSQTGTAHGYTF
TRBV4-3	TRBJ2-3	CASSQGLAGDLFSTDTQYF
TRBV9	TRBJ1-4	CASGVDGTENEKLFF